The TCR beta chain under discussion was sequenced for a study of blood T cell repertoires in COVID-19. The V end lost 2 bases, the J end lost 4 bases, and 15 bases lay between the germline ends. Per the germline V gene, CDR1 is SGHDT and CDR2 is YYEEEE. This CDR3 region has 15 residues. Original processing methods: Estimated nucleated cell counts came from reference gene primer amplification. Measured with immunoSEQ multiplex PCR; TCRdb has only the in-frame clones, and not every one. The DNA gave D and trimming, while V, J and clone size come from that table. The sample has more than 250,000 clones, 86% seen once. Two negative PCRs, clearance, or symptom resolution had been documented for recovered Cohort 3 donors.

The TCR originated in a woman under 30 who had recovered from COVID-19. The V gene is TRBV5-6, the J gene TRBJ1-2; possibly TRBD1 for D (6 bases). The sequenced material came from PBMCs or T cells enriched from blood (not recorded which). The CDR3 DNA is TGTGCCAGCAGCTTTAACAGGGTTGCCGTCTATGGCTACACCTTC. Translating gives CASSFNRVAVYGYTF.